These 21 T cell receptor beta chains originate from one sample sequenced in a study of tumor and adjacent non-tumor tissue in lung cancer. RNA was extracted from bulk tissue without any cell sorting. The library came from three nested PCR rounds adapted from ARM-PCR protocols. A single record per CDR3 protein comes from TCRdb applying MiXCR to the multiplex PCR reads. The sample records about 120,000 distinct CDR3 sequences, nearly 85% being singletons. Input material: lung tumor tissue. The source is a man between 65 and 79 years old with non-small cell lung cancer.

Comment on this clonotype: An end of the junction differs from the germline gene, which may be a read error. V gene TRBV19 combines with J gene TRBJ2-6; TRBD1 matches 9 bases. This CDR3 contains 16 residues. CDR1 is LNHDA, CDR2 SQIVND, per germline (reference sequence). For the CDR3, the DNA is TGTGCCGGTAGTATAAGGACAGGGGTCGTCGCCAACGTCCTGACTTTC. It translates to CAGSIRTGVVANVLTF.

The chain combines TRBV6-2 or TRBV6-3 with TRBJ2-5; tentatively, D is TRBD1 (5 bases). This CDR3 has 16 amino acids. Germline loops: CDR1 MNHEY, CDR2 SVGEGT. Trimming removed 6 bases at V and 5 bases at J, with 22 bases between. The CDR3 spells CASSPTGHGIRETQYF. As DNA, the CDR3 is TGTGCCAGCAGCCCCACTGGACATGGGATTCGGGAGACCCAGTACTTC.

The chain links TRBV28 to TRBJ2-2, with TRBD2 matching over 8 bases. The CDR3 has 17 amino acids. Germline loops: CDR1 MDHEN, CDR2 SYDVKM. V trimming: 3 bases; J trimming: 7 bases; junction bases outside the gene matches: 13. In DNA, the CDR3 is TGTGCCAGCAGTTTGAGGGCGGGAGGTGTTGGCATCGGGGAGCTGTTTTTT. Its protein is CASSLRAGGVGIGELFF.

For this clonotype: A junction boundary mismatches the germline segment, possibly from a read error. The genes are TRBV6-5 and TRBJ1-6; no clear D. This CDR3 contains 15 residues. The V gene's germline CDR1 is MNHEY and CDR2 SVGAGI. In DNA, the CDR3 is TGTGCCGGCAGTTATTCCTCTCGGATTAATTCACCCCTCCACTTT. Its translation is CAGSYSSRINSPLHF.

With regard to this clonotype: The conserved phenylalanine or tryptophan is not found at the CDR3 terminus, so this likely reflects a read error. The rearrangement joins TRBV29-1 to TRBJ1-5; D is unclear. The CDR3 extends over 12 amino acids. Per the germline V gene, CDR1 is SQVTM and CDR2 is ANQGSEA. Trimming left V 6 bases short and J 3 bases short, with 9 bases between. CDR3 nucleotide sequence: TGCAGCGTCGGACTGGACAATCAGCCCCAGCATGTT. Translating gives CSVGLDNQPQHV.

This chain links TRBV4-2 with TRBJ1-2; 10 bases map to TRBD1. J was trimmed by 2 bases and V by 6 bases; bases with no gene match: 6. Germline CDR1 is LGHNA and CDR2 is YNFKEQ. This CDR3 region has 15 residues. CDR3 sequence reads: CASRGQGMRNYGYTF. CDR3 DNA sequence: TGTGCCAGCAGGGGACAGGGGATGAGGAACTATGGCTACACCTTC.

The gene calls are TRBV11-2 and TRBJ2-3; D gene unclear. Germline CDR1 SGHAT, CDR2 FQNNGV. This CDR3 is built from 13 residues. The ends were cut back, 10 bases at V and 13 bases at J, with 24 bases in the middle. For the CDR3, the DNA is TGTGCCACGTTTGGTCGGAGCACAGATAAGAAGTATTTT. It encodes CATFGRSTDKKYF.

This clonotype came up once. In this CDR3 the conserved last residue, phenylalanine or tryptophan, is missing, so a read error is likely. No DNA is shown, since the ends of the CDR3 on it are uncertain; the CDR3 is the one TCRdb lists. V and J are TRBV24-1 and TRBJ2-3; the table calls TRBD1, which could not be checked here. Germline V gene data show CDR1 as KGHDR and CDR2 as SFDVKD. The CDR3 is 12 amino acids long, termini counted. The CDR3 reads CATIDPGTLLYL.

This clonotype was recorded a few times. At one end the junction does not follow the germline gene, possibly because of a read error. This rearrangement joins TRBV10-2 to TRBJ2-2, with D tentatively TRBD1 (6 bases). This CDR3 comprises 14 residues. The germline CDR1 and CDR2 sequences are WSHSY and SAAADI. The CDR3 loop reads CASSDLGANGELFF. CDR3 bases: TGCGCCAGCAGTGATCTGGGGGCTAACGGGGAGTTGTTTTTT.

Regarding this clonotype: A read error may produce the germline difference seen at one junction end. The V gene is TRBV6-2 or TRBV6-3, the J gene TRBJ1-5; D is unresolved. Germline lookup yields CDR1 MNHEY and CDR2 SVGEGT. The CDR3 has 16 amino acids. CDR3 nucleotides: TGTGTCAGCAGTTCGTCCGGGATTATAAACAATCAGCCCCAGCATTTT. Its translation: CVSSSSGIINNQPQHF.

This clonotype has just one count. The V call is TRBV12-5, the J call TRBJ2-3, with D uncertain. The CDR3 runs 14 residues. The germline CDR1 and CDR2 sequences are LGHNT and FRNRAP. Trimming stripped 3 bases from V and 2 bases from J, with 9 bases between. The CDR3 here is CASGLLASTDTQYF. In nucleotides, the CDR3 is TGTGCTAGTGGTTTACTGGCATCCACAGATACGCAGTATTTT.

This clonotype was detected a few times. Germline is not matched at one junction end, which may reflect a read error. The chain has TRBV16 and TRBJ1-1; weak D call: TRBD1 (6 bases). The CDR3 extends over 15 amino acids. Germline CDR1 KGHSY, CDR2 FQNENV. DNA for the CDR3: TGTGCCAGCAGCCCTCCGGGGGGCGCGGGGACTGAGGCTTTCTTT. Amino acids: CASSPPGGAGTEAFF.

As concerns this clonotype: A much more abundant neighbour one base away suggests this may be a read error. CDR3 sequence reads: CSAVRGTYTEAFF. CDR3 sequence (DNA): TGCAGTGCTGTACGGGGCACATACACTGAAGCTTTCTTT. The rearrangement joins TRBV20-1 to TRBJ1-1; the D gene is possibly TRBD1 (5 bases). The CDR3 is 13 amino acids. V shed 5 bases and J shed 3 bases, with 13 bases lying between them. Germline assignment: CDR1 DFQATT and CDR2 SNEGSKA (reference sequence).

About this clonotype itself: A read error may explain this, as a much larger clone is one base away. The chain's CDR3 is CSASMGGGSPGEQFF. The CDR3 bases are TGCAGTGCTAGTATGGGGGGCGGGAGCCCGGGTGAGCAGTTCTTC. This chain connects TRBV20-1 to TRBJ2-1, with a possible D match to TRBD2 (7 bases). Germline V lookup: CDR1 DFQATT, CDR2 SNEGSKA (reference sequence). The CDR3 extends over 15 amino acids. Trimming took 3 bases from V and 9 from J, leaving 21 bases between them.

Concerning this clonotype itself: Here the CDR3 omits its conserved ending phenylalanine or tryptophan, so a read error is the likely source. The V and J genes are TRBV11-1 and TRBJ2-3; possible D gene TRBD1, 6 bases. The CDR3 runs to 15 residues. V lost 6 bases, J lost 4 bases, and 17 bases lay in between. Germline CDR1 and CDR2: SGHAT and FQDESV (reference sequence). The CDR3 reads CASSLSGTYADTQYS. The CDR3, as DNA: TGTGCCAGCAGTCTTTCCGGGACATACGCAGATACGCAGTATTCT.

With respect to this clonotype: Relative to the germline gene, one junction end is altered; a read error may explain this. The CDR3 is CDSSEGARQGSQPQHF. In nucleotides, the CDR3 is TGTGACAGCAGTGAGGGGGCCCGACAGGGGTCCCAGCCCCAGCATTTT. The chain carries TRBV6-1 and TRBJ1-5, with 8 bases matching TRBD1. This CDR3 has 16 residues. From germline, CDR1 is MNHNS and CDR2 SASEGT.

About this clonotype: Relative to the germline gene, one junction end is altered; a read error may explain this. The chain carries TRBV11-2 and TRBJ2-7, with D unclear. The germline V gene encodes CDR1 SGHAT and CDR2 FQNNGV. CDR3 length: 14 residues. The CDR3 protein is CASSLGIGTYEQYF. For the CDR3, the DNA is TGTGCCAGCAGTTTAGGTATTGGGACCTACGAGCAGTACTTC.

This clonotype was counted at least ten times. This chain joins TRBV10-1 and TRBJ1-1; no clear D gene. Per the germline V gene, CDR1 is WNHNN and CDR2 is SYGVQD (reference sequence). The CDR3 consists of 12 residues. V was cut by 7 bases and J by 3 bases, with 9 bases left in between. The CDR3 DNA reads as TGCGCCAGCAATCCTTGGGACACTGAAGCTTTCTTT. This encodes CASNPWDTEAFF.

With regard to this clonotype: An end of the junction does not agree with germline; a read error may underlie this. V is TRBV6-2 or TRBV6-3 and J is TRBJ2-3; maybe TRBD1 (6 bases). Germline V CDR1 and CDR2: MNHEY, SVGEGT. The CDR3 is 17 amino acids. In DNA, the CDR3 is TGTGCCAGCAGTTCGGGATTAGGACAGCCTAGCATAGATACGCAGTATTTT. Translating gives CASSSGLGQPSIDTQYF.

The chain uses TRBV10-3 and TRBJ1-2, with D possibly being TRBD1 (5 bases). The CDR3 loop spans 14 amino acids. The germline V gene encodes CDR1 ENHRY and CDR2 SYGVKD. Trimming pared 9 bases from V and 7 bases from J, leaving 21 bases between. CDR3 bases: TGTGCCATGAATGGGGAGACAGATTTCAGTGGCTACACCTTC. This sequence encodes CAMNGETDFSGYTF.

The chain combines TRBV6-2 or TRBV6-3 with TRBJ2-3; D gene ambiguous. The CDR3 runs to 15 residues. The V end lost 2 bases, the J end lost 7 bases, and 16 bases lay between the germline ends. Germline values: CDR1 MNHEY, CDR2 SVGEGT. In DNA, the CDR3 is TGTGCCAGCAGTTACCGGGCATCGCAGACATATACGCAGTATTTT. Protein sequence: CASSYRASQTYTQYF.